The present T cell receptor beta chain was sequenced within a study of cytomegalovirus exposure and HLA in healthy donors. Across the whole study: Tens of millions of unique TCRs from HLA-typed donors were held in an early release of data. Overall study results and limits: Previously analyzed data showed that most TCR beta V segments were productive at a frequency of about 87% or about 30%. Several top significant clusters appeared, in a later analysis, to be linked to common viral pathogens.

In the PCR, 60 Vbeta and 13 Jbeta primers were used. Here immunoSEQ multiplex PCR was the method, and the copy in TCRdb shows in-frame clones only, minus some. The sample has approximately 100,000 clones; 76% are singletons. CDR3 length equals 16 residues. The V gene's germline CDR1 is MNHEY and CDR2 SMNVEV (reference sequence). V dropped 4 bases and J dropped 1; count of bases not matched to a gene: 2. The sample holds a few counts of this clone. Its antigen is currently unknown. The TCR sequence derives from a woman aged 40 to 55 in good health and CMV-seropositive. The source material was PBMCs. This chain connects TRBV27 to TRBJ1-6, with 9 bases that match TRBD1. CDR3 nucleotides: TGTGCCAGCAGTTCCGGACAGGGGTCCTATAATTCACCCCTCCACTTT. Its translation is CASSSGQGSYNSPLHF.